This TCR beta chain was obtained from a study of CD8+ T cells in alopecia areata (dated by TCRdb to 2017 to 2018). Notes on the research overall: The treated patients took part in an open-label pilot trial in which moderate-to-severe alopecia areata was treated with oral tofacitinib at 5 to 10 mg twice daily. Patients on tofacitinib were biopsied at baseline and after 4 and 24 weeks of treatment, and several of the patients also had a later scalp biopsy. The study used high-throughput TCRbeta sequencing to examine T cell clonal expansion in alopecia areata, in both the C3H/HeJ mouse model and human patients. TCRbeta CDR3 regions were amplified by immunoSEQ multiplex PCR with 35 Vbeta forward and 13 Jbeta reverse primers. The RNA source kit depended on sample type: the PAXgene miRNA kit for fixed scalp, the miRNeasy kit for PBMCs, and the RNeasy kit for mouse skin. Scalp clonality was compared among normal scalp (n=4), patchy alopecia areata scalp (n=8), and alopecia totalis/universalis scalp (n=8). In humans, TCRbeta sequencing was performed on scalp tissue and on sorted CD4+ and CD8+ peripheral blood T cells from healthy controls and from patients with patchy or totalis/universalis alopecia areata. Patients received tofacitinib for 6 to 18 months and were then followed off drug for 6 months to check for delayed response and recurrence. Results and caveats for the whole study, not just this receptor: Compared with mice, TCR sequences shared between patients were less clear, possibly partly because of HLA diversity across the patient population. Higher clonality and more expanded CD8+ clones were observed in lesional scalp than in normal scalp, particularly in alopecia totalis/universalis, a finding suggestive of antigenic drive. Unlike mouse skin, where gammadelta T cells dominate, normal human skin contains resident alphabeta T cells that get sequenced too, which complicates analysis of the scalp TCR repertoire.

Library prep was done by the immunoSEQ multiplex PCR assay. RNA was extracted from all samples and reverse transcribed into cDNA, which served as template for TCR sequencing. SuperScript III was used for first-strand cDNA synthesis, primed with a 2:1 mix of oligo-dT and random hexamers. A synthetic immune receptor repertoire was used to gauge amplification bias, and whatever bias remained was removed computationally. The study's processing was this. Raw reads were preprocessed to remove errors, and CDR3 was defined according to IMGT conventions as the region from the conserved cysteine to phenylalanine. To get clonality, Shannon entropy was normalized by log2 of the number of productive unique TCRs and the result was subtracted from 1. CD4 or CD8 identity of scalp clones was inferred by cross-referencing scalp TCRbeta sequences with sorted blood CD4 and CD8 repertoires. TCRdb took over this immuneACCESS table, retaining in-frame rearrangements with V and J assigned. Such tables are incomplete; in checked studies, under half of the missing clones stem from an unresolved V gene, and the remainder is unexplained. V, J and clone size are taken as reported in that table, and D and trimming were inferred from the DNA itself. The sample contains some 200,000 clones, around 50% of them found a single time. The ten largest clones take up roughly 14% of the sample.

Reading the label with the study, this specimen's time point is: baseline before oral tofacitinib. Peripheral blood and lesional scalp punch biopsies were obtained from patients with alopecia areata. PBMCs were isolated by density centrifugation and stained for CD3, CD4 and CD8, and CD4+ and CD8+ T cells were sorted on a FACSAria. To note about this clone: The antigen this receptor binds is unknown. Base qualities are missing; no much larger clone stands one base away.

Measured from the cysteine to the phenylalanine, the CDR3 is 12 residues long. The sequence is cut down to CDR3 DNA, 36 bases in frame from base 1. Sequences SEHNR (CDR1) and FQNEAQ (CDR2) are obtained from the germline V gene (reference sequence). V is clipped by 5 bases and J by 4 bases, and the sequence between their germline boundaries is 8 bases long. The V gene is TRBV7-9 and the J gene is TRBJ2-5; the D gene cannot be resolved reliably. The starting material was CD4+ T cells sorted from blood, obtained at week 0. This sequence was found in a human donor with alopecia areata. The CDR3 in this case is CASSPRLETQYF. The DNA sequence is given as TGTGCCAGCAGCCCGAGGTTAGAGACCCAGTACTTC.